The rows below give T cell receptor beta chains drawn from one sample of a study of T cell changes during pregnancy in multiple sclerosis. The table came from immunoSEQ multiplex PCR; TCRdb's copy has only in-frame clones and leaves some out. The sample has 65,000 to 75,000 clones; almost 95% are singletons. Sequenced material: CD8+ T cells from peripheral blood mononuclear cells, taken in the third trimester of pregnancy. Receptors originate from a female donor in good health, enrolled as a control in a pregnancy study. CDR3s include the opening cysteine and the closing phenylalanine or tryptophan. D genes are given only for firm matches. Clone size, where shown, is once, few, many, or a class for clones that have expanded.

v_gene: TRBV6-5
len: 14
d_gene: NA
j_gene: TRBJ2-7
abundance: NA
CDR3aa: CASSYSRVPYEQYF
CDR3nt: TGTGCCAGCAGTTACTCCAGGGTCCCCTACGAGCAGTACTTC

v_gene: TRBV5-1
len: 15
d_gene: TRBD2
j_gene: TRBJ2-5
abundance: NA
CDR3aa: CASSFQRGMQETQYF
CDR3nt: TGCGCCAGCAGCTTCCAGCGGGGGATGCAAGAGACCCAGTACTTC

v_gene: TRBV6-5
len: 15
d_gene: TRBD2
j_gene: TRBJ2-7
abundance: NA
CDR3aa: CASSYGGVKLVEQYF
CDR3nt: TGTGCCAGCAGTTATGGGGGGGTGAAGTTGGTTGAGCAGTACTTC

v_gene: TRBV9
len: 15
d_gene: TRBD2
j_gene: TRBJ2-1
abundance: NA
CDR3aa: CASSVEAGKNDEQFF
CDR3nt: TGTGCCAGCAGCGTAGAAGCGGGGAAAAACGATGAGCAGTTCTTC

v_gene: TRBV11-2
len: 16
d_gene: NA
j_gene: TRBJ2-7
abundance: NA
CDR3aa: CASSLDGGASSYEQYF
CDR3nt: TGTGCCAGCAGCTTAGACGGTGGGGCTTCATCCTACGAGCAGTACTTC

v_gene: TRBV5-8
len: 17
d_gene: TRBD1
j_gene: TRBJ2-5
abundance: NA
CDR3aa: CASSIGTGGPLLETQYF
CDR3nt: TGTGCCAGCAGCATCGGGACAGGGGGACCGCTGTTGGAGACCCAGTACTTC

v_gene: TRBV27
len: 12
d_gene: NA
j_gene: TRBJ2-7
abundance: NA
CDR3aa: CASSTDRIEQYF
CDR3nt: TGTGCCAGCAGTACGGACAGAATTGAGCAGTACTTC

v_gene: TRBV5-1
len: 17
d_gene: TRBD2
j_gene: TRBJ2-3
abundance: NA
CDR3aa: CASSLWLPSGGSDTQYF
CDR3nt: TGCGCCAGCAGCCTCTGGTTACCTAGCGGGGGGTCGGATACGCAGTATTTT

v_gene: TRBV12-5
len: 14
d_gene: NA
j_gene: TRBJ2-7
abundance: NA
CDR3aa: CASGLGRGRDEQYF
CDR3nt: TGTGCTAGTGGTTTGGGCCGCGGCAGGGACGAGCAGTACTTC

v_gene: TRBV7-2
len: 13
d_gene: NA
j_gene: TRBJ2-2
abundance: NA
CDR3aa: CASSSGVTGELFF
CDR3nt: TGTGCCAGCAGCTCAGGGGTTACCGGGGAGCTGTTTTTT

v_gene: TRBV6-5
len: 13
d_gene: TRBD2
j_gene: TRBJ2-5
abundance: NA
CDR3aa: CATLAGGRETQYF
CDR3nt: TGTGCCACCCTAGCGGGGGGTAGAGAGACCCAGTACTTC

v_gene: TRBV21-1
len: 10
d_gene: NA
j_gene: TRBJ1-2
abundance: NA
CDR3aa: CASSPHGYTF
CDR3nt: TGTGCCAGCAGCCCACACGGCTACACCTTC

v_gene: TRBV29-1
len: 13
d_gene: TRBD1
j_gene: TRBJ2-4
abundance: NA
CDR3aa: CSVYGTGSYIQYF
CDR3nt: TGCAGCGTTTATGGGACAGGGAGTTACATTCAGTACTTC

v_gene: TRBV16
len: 14
d_gene: NA
j_gene: TRBJ2-7
abundance: once
CDR3aa: CASSQNHRMNEQYF
CDR3nt: TGTGCCAGCAGCCAAAATCACAGGATGAACGAGCAGTACTTC

v_gene: TRBV7-2
len: 15
d_gene: NA
j_gene: TRBJ1-2
abundance: NA
CDR3aa: CASSFYTLGGYGYTF
CDR3nt: TGTGCCAGCAGCTTTTACACCCTGGGAGGGTATGGCTACACCTTC

v_gene: TRBV27
len: 12
d_gene: NA
j_gene: TRBJ1-1
abundance: NA
CDR3aa: CASSLLGGEAFF
CDR3nt: TGTGCCAGCAGTTTATTGGGAGGAGAAGCTTTCTTT

v_gene: TRBV9
len: 15
d_gene: NA
j_gene: TRBJ1-1
abundance: NA
CDR3aa: CASSPSRGVNTEAFF
CDR3nt: TGTGCCAGCAGCCCAAGTCGGGGGGTGAACACTGAAGCTTTCTTT

v_gene: TRBV29-1
len: 11
d_gene: NA
j_gene: TRBJ2-1
abundance: NA
CDR3aa: CSVPTGTEQFF
CDR3nt: TGCAGCGTGCCTACAGGGACTGAGCAGTTCTTC

v_gene: TRBV5-4
len: 16
d_gene: TRBD2
j_gene: TRBJ2-3
abundance: NA
CDR3aa: CASSLGTSLGKDTQYF
CDR3nt: TGTGCCAGCAGCCTAGGGACTAGCCTAGGAAAAGATACGCAGTATTTT

v_gene: TRBV5-6
len: 16
d_gene: TRBD1
j_gene: TRBJ1-4
abundance: NA
CDR3aa: CASSDTTGQVREKLFF
CDR3nt: TGTGCCAGCAGCGATACAACTGGACAGGTTCGGGAAAAACTGTTTTTT

v_gene: TRBV5-1
len: 17
d_gene: TRBD2
j_gene: TRBJ2-1
abundance: NA
CDR3aa: CASSLEASGSSYNEQFF
CDR3nt: TGCGCCAGCAGCTTGGAGGCTAGCGGAAGCTCCTACAATGAGCAGTTCTTC

v_gene: TRBV4-1
len: 16
d_gene: NA
j_gene: TRBJ1-1
abundance: NA
CDR3aa: CASSQEGRDMNTEAFF
CDR3nt: TGCGCCAGCAGCCAAGAAGGGAGGGATATGAACACTGAAGCTTTCTTT

v_gene: TRBV7-9
len: 15
d_gene: TRBD1
j_gene: TRBJ2-7
abundance: NA
CDR3aa: CASSFDRGITYEQYF
CDR3nt: TGTGCCAGCAGCTTTGACAGGGGGATAACCTACGAGCAGTACTTC

v_gene: TRBV27
len: 14
d_gene: TRBD1
j_gene: TRBJ1-2
abundance: NA
CDR3aa: CASSLSGDSYGYTF
CDR3nt: TGTGCCAGCAGTTTAAGTGGGGACAGCTATGGCTACACCTTC

v_gene: TRBV13
len: 13
d_gene: TRBD1
j_gene: TRBJ2-7
abundance: NA
CDR3aa: CASSYGQGPEQYF
CDR3nt: TGTGCCAGCAGCTACGGACAGGGCCCCGAGCAGTACTTC

v_gene: TRBV29-1
len: 11
d_gene: NA
j_gene: TRBJ1-2
abundance: NA
CDR3aa: CSGRGEEGYTF
CDR3nt: TGCAGCGGCCGGGGGGAGGAGGGCTACACCTTC

v_gene: TRBV9
len: 16
d_gene: TRBD1
j_gene: TRBJ2-1
abundance: NA
CDR3aa: CASSGGDSGAYNEQFF
CDR3nt: TGTGCCAGCAGCGGAGGGGACAGTGGAGCCTACAATGAGCAGTTCTTC

v_gene: TRBV27
len: 13
d_gene: NA
j_gene: TRBJ1-2
abundance: NA
CDR3aa: CASSFIPNYGYTF
CDR3nt: TGTGCCAGCAGTTTTATTCCGAACTATGGCTACACCTTC

v_gene: TRBV4-1
len: 17
d_gene: TRBD2
j_gene: TRBJ2-2
abundance: few
CDR3aa: CASSQDEAGGNTGELFF
CDR3nt: TGCGCCAGCAGCCAAGATGAAGCGGGGGGCAACACCGGGGAGCTGTTTTTT

v_gene: TRBV6-5
len: 14
d_gene: NA
j_gene: TRBJ2-7
abundance: NA
CDR3aa: CASSPLNRDYEQYF
CDR3nt: TGTGCCAGCAGCCCGTTAAACAGAGACTACGAGCAGTACTTC

v_gene: TRBV7-9
len: 17
d_gene: TRBD2
j_gene: TRBJ2-7
abundance: NA
CDR3aa: CASSPRLAGGGSYEQYF
CDR3nt: TGTGCCAGCAGCCCGCGACTAGCGGGGGGCGGATCCTACGAGCAGTACTTC

v_gene: TRBV6-6
len: 15
d_gene: NA
j_gene: TRBJ1-5
abundance: NA
CDR3aa: CASSWPGENNQPQHF
CDR3nt: TGTGCCAGCAGTTGGCCAGGCGAAAACAATCAGCCCCAGCATTTT

v_gene: TRBV11-3
len: 14
d_gene: NA
j_gene: TRBJ2-7
abundance: NA
CDR3aa: CASSLAGAVYEQYF
CDR3nt: TGTGCCAGCAGCTTAGCAGGGGCAGTCTACGAGCAGTACTTC

v_gene: TRBV14
len: 14
d_gene: NA
j_gene: TRBJ1-2
abundance: NA
CDR3aa: CASSQRGHQYGYTF
CDR3nt: TGTGCCAGCAGCCAGAGGGGACACCAATACGGCTACACCTTC

v_gene: TRBV7-3
len: 15
d_gene: NA
j_gene: TRBJ2-1
abundance: NA
CDR3aa: CASSLIGGGINEQFF
CDR3nt: TGTGCCAGCAGCTTAATCGGCGGGGGCATCAATGAGCAGTTCTTC

v_gene: TRBV29-1
len: 14
d_gene: NA
j_gene: TRBJ1-1
abundance: NA
CDR3aa: CSVADIRMNTEAFF
CDR3nt: TGCAGCGTAGCCGACATACGCATGAACACTGAAGCTTTCTTT

v_gene: TRBV9
len: 14
d_gene: TRBD1
j_gene: TRBJ2-7
abundance: NA
CDR3aa: CASSTGQGAAEQYF
CDR3nt: TGTGCCAGCAGCACTGGACAGGGGGCTGCCGAGCAGTACTTC

v_gene: TRBV14
len: 15
d_gene: NA
j_gene: TRBJ1-4
abundance: NA
CDR3aa: CASSDLSVGNEKLFF
CDR3nt: TGTGCCAGCAGCGACTTATCAGTCGGTAATGAAAAACTGTTTTTT

v_gene: TRBV4-3
len: 19
d_gene: TRBD2
j_gene: TRBJ2-1
abundance: NA
CDR3aa: CASSQELIPRAGGQGEQFF
CDR3nt: TGCGCCAGCAGCCAAGAACTGATCCCTCGGGCGGGGGGGCAGGGTGAGCAGTTCTTC

v_gene: TRBV4-1
len: 13
d_gene: TRBD1
j_gene: TRBJ1-1
abundance: NA
CDR3aa: CASSGTGGTEAFF
CDR3nt: TGCGCCAGCAGCGGGACAGGGGGGACTGAAGCTTTCTTT

v_gene: TRBV7-3
len: 17
d_gene: NA
j_gene: TRBJ1-1
abundance: few
CDR3aa: CASSIKGQGFMNTEAFF
CDR3nt: TGTGCCAGCAGCATCAAGGGTCAGGGGTTCATGAACACTGAAGCTTTCTTT

v_gene: TRBV5-6
len: 16
d_gene: NA
j_gene: TRBJ2-2
abundance: once
CDR3aa: CASGLLLQGSTGELFF
CDR3nt: TGTGCCAGCGGCTTACTTCTACAGGGTTCAACCGGGGAGCTGTTTTTT

v_gene: TRBV2
len: 17
d_gene: TRBD2
j_gene: TRBJ2-3
abundance: NA
CDR3aa: CASSRLSSGGPTDTQYF
CDR3nt: TGTGCCAGCAGTCGGTTATCTAGCGGGGGGCCCACAGATACGCAGTATTTT

v_gene: TRBV5-4
len: 17
d_gene: NA
j_gene: TRBJ2-7
abundance: NA
CDR3aa: CASSFATGGVTVYEQYF
CDR3nt: TGTGCCAGCAGCTTTGCGACAGGAGGAGTTACGGTCTACGAGCAGTACTTC

v_gene: TRBV6-6
len: 13
d_gene: TRBD1
j_gene: TRBJ2-1
abundance: NA
CDR3aa: CASSLGRQGPQFF
CDR3nt: TGTGCCAGCAGTTTGGGCCGACAGGGGCCGCAGTTCTTC

v_gene: TRBV19
len: 16
d_gene: TRBD1
j_gene: TRBJ1-2
abundance: NA
CDR3aa: CASSITGTGGAYGYTF
CDR3nt: TGTGCCAGTAGTATTACCGGGACAGGGGGGGCCTATGGCTACACCTTC

v_gene: TRBV30
len: 15
d_gene: NA
j_gene: TRBJ1-5
abundance: NA
CDR3aa: CAWKVPGDGNQPQHF
CDR3nt: TGTGCCTGGAAGGTTCCGGGGGATGGCAATCAGCCCCAGCATTTT

v_gene: TRBV25-1
len: 15
d_gene: NA
j_gene: TRBJ1-4
abundance: NA
CDR3aa: CARWIRTEKGEKLFF
CDR3nt: TGTGCCAGATGGATTAGGACAGAAAAGGGTGAAAAACTGTTTTTT

v_gene: TRBV6-1
len: 18
d_gene: NA
j_gene: TRBJ2-5
abundance: NA
CDR3aa: CASSEKVPSRIFKETQYF
CDR3nt: TGTGCCAGCAGTGAAAAAGTACCTAGCCGCATCTTCAAAGAGACCCAGTACTTC

v_gene: TRBV5-8
len: 15
d_gene: NA
j_gene: TRBJ1-2
abundance: NA
CDR3aa: CASSGAFRQHYGYTF
CDR3nt: TGTGCCAGCAGTGGGGCTTTTCGGCAGCACTATGGCTACACCTTC

v_gene: TRBV19
len: 12
d_gene: TRBD1
j_gene: TRBJ1-1
abundance: few
CDR3aa: CASHDTGDKAFF
CDR3nt: TGTGCCAGCCATGATACAGGGGACAAAGCTTTCTTT

v_gene: TRBV4-2
len: 14
d_gene: TRBD2
j_gene: TRBJ2-5
abundance: NA
CDR3aa: CASSPGLGQETQYF
CDR3nt: TGTGCCAGCAGCCCGGGACTAGGGCAAGAGACCCAGTACTTC

v_gene: TRBV6-1
len: 11
d_gene: TRBD1
j_gene: TRBJ1-4
abundance: NA
CDR3aa: CATSRGDSPIF
CDR3nt: TGTGCCACCTCCCGCGGGGACAGCCCGATTTTT